The 22 T cell receptor beta chains below come from one sample, sequenced in a study of yellow fever vaccine responses in identical twins. TCRdb re-called the RT-PCR reads through MiXCR, storing one row per CDR3 protein. Of several hundred distinct CDR3 sequences listed, 60% to 80% are singletons. The input for sequencing was T cells from blood (PBMCs), unsorted or a sorted subset (not recorded which), taken before or after yellow fever vaccination (not recorded which). All receptors come from a female donor who received the yellow fever vaccine.

This sequence joins TRBV20-1 and TRBJ1-2; D perhaps matches TRBD1 (6 bases). Germline V CDR1 and CDR2: DFQATT, SNEGSKA (reference sequence). The V end lost 5 bases, the J end lost 0 bases, and 10 bases lay between the germline ends. The CDR3 runs to 13 residues. The chain's CDR3 is CSAGGGSNYGYTF. In DNA, the CDR3 is TGCAGTGCTGGGGGGGGCTCTAACTATGGCTACACCTTC.

The V and J genes are TRBV11-1 and TRBJ2-1; TRBD2 is a possible D gene (5 bases). The germline CDR1 and CDR2 sequences are SGHAT and FQDESV (reference sequence). CDR3 length: 14 residues. V was clipped by 1 base and J by 6 bases, with 10 bases between them. CDR3 sequence reads: CASSLGGTSNEQFF. CDR3 sequence (DNA): TGTGCCAGCAGCTTAGGAGGTACTAGCAATGAGCAGTTCTTC.

V usage is TRBV11-3 and J usage is TRBJ2-7; 7 nucleotides align to TRBD2. The CDR3 is 14 residues long. Trimming took 4 bases from V and 3 from J; bases not matched to a gene: 6. Germline lookup yields CDR1 SGHNT and CDR2 YENEEA. The DNA for the CDR3 is TGTGCCAGCAGCTCTGGGGGAGGGCACTACGAGCAGTACTTC. Residues: CASSSGGGHYEQYF.

The chain has TRBV7-2 and TRBJ2-7; D gene unclear. This CDR3 is 12 amino acids long. Trimming removed 4 bases from V and 1 base from J, with 5 bases in between. Germline lookup yields CDR1 SGHTA and CDR2 FQGNSA. CDR3 nucleotides: TGTGCCAGCAGCTACACATCCTACGAGCAGTACTTC. This sequence encodes CASSYTSYEQYF.

This clonotype appeared once. The genes are TRBV11-2 and TRBJ2-1; the match to TRBD2 covers 7 bases. Losses at the gene ends were 5 bases for V and 5 bases for J; bases not matched to a gene: 6. CDR1 is SGHAT and CDR2 is FQNNGV in the germline V gene. The CDR3 is 14 amino acids. The CDR3, as DNA: TGTGCCAGCAGCAGCGGACTAGGCAACAATGAGCAGTTCTTC. Translation: CASSSGLGNNEQFF.

V gene TRBV20-1 combines with J gene TRBJ2-1; tentatively, D is TRBD2 (6 bases). This CDR3 spans 16 amino acids. The germline CDR1 and CDR2 sequences are DFQATT and SNEGSKA (reference sequence). V gave up 0 bases and J gave up 4 bases, with 16 bases separating them. CDR3 sequence reads: CSAREPTGSRYNEQFF. CDR3 DNA sequence: TGCAGTGCTAGAGAACCCACCGGGAGTCGGTACAATGAGCAGTTCTTC.

This rearrangement joins TRBV7-2 to TRBJ1-1; TRBD1 matches 10 bases. Trimming cost V 4 bases and J 5 bases; bases outside gene matches: 4. The CDR3 is 14 residues long. Germline CDR1 SGHTA, CDR2 FQGNSA. The CDR3 protein is CASSYRDRGTEAFF. The CDR3 region has the DNA TGTGCCAGCAGCTACCGGGACAGGGGAACTGAAGCTTTCTTT.

The CDR3 here is CASSPTGTVPGEPQHF. The CDR3 nucleotides read TGTGCCAGCAGCCCCACCGGGACAGTGCCGGGGGAGCCCCAGCATTTT. The gene calls are TRBV12-3 or TRBV12-4 and TRBJ1-5; TRBD1 matches at 7 bases. The CDR3 loop spans 16 amino acids. Losses at the gene ends were 6 bases for V and 8 bases for J; bases not matched to a gene: 16.

This clonotype was seen just once. The rearrangement uses TRBV4-1 and TRBJ2-6; D is unclear. The V gene lost 3 bases and the J gene lost 3 bases, with 6 bases spanning the gap. Germline CDR1 and CDR2: MGHRA and YSYEKL. The CDR3 runs to 14 residues. CDR3 loop: CASSQVSGANVLTF. CDR3 in DNA: TGCGCCAGCAGCCAGGTTAGTGGGGCCAACGTCCTGACTTTC.

The J gene is TRBJ2-1, the V gene TRBV12-3 or TRBV12-4; D not resolved. CDR3 size: 17 residues. V was shortened by 5 bases and J by 10 bases, with 27 bases between the two germline ends. Written as DNA, the CDR3 is TGTGCCAGCAGTCCAATCAGGTTTGAAATGTTGGTCGAGGAGCAGTTCTTC. Translated, it gives CASSPIRFEMLVEEQFF.

The rearrangement joins TRBV6-1 to TRBJ2-1; 11 bases are a match to TRBD2. The CDR3 loop spans 16 amino acids. The germline V gene has CDR1 MNHNS and CDR2 SASEGT. Trimming removed 6 bases from V and 0 bases from J; junction bases left unmatched: 4. The CDR3 here is CASSSLAGVSYNEQFF. The CDR3 region has the DNA TGTGCCAGCAGCTCACTAGCGGGAGTCTCCTACAATGAGCAGTTCTTC.

The chain joins TRBV7-9 to TRBJ1-1; D is possibly TRBD1 (6 bases). Germline V lookup: CDR1 SEHNR, CDR2 FQNEAQ (reference sequence). Between the trimmed V and J ends, which lost 3 bases and 3 bases, there was a span of 14 bases. The CDR3 covers 15 residues. CDR3 amino acids: CASSLGQGMHTEAFF. The CDR3 nucleotides are TGTGCCAGCAGCTTGGGGCAGGGGATGCACACTGAAGCTTTCTTT.

V and J are TRBV10-3 and TRBJ2-1; D ambiguous. The length of the CDR3 is 14 residues. From germline, CDR1 is ENHRY and CDR2 SYGVKD. Trimming took 10 bases from V and 0 from J, leaving 13 bases between them. The CDR3 nucleotides are TGTGCCACCGACCGAGTGAGCTCCTACAATGAGCAGTTCTTC. Translation: CATDRVSSYNEQFF.

The J gene is TRBJ2-3, the V gene TRBV5-4, with 9 bases that match TRBD1. CDR1 SGHNT and CDR2 YYREEE come from the germline V gene (reference sequence). This CDR3 is 14 amino acids long. Trimming took 4 bases from V and 2 from J; bases not matched to a gene: 2. CDR3 in amino acids: CASSRDRDTDTQYF. CDR3 nucleotides: TGTGCCAGCAGCCGGGACAGGGACACAGATACGCAGTATTTT. Variable domain in full (rest from reference TRBV5-4 and TRBJ2-3): ETGVTQSPTHLIKTRGQQVTLRCSSQSGHNTVSWYQQALGQGPQFIFQYYREEENGRGNFPPRFSGLQFPNYSSELNVNALELDDSALYLCASSRDRDTDTQYFGPGTRLTVL.

This chain connects TRBV4-2 to TRBJ1-3, with D uncertain. The CDR3 spans 15 residues. The germline CDR1 and CDR2 sequences are LGHNA and YNFKEQ. Between the trimmed V and J ends, which lost 0 bases and 3 bases, there was a span of 9 bases. In DNA form, the CDR3 reads TGTGCCAGCAGCCAAGAAAACAGCTATGGAAACACCATATATTTT. Translation gives CASSQENSYGNTIYF.

The V call is TRBV4-1, the J call TRBJ2-3; the D gene is possibly TRBD2 (6 bases). The CDR3 is 17 residues long. The germline V gene encodes CDR1 MGHRA and CDR2 YSYEKL. The ends were cut back, 4 bases at V and 2 bases at J, with 19 bases in the middle. The CDR3 sequence: CASSLSGGTQFTDTQYF. CDR3 sequence (DNA): TGCGCCAGCAGCCTCTCTGGCGGGACTCAATTCACAGATACGCAGTATTTT.

This chain joins TRBV7-6 and TRBJ2-1, with 7 bases that match TRBD1. Trimming removed 4 bases from V and 6 bases from J; junction bases left unmatched: 6. Looked up from germline, CDR1 is SGHVS and CDR2 is FNYEAQ. CDR3 length: 14 amino acids. The CDR3 loop reads CASSWDSRGNEQFF. CDR3 DNA sequence: TGTGCCAGCAGCTGGGACAGTCGAGGCAATGAGCAGTTCTTC.

The chain links TRBV4-3 to TRBJ2-1; 8 bases are a match to TRBD2. The length of the CDR3 is 16 residues. Germline V gene lookup returns CDR1 LGHNA and CDR2 YSLEER. V lost 4 bases and J lost 4; bases outside the gene matches: 9. For the CDR3, the DNA is TGCGCCAGCAGCCGGGAGAGCGGGGGTGAGTACAATGAGCAGTTCTTC. As protein: CASSRESGGEYNEQFF.

About this clonotype: An end of the junction differs from the germline gene, which may be a read error. The J gene is TRBJ1-6, the V gene TRBV5-5; 9 nucleotides match TRBD1. CDR3 length equals 17 residues. The V gene's germline CDR1 is SGHKS and CDR2 YYEKEE (reference sequence). The CDR3 sequence is CASSSRQAGQGSSPLHF. CDR3 in DNA: TGCGCCAGCAGCTCGCGACAGGCGGGACAGGGAAGTTCACCCCTCCACTTT.

This clonotype was counted only a few times. The chain carries TRBV4-1 and TRBJ1-2, with 8 bases identical to TRBD1. Trimming removed 1 base from V and 5 bases from J; junction bases left unmatched: 9. CDR3 length: 16 residues. Per the germline V gene, CDR1 is MGHRA and CDR2 is YSYEKL. The CDR3 DNA follows: TGCGCCAGCAGCCAAGGGTGGGGACAGGCCTCATATGGCTACACCTTC. It codes for CASSQGWGQASYGYTF.

This chain links TRBV5-4 with TRBJ2-3, with no clear D. Germline V lookup: CDR1 SGHNT, CDR2 YYREEE (reference sequence). The CDR3 runs to 15 residues. V was pared by 0 bases and J by 1 base, with 9 bases between. The CDR3: CASSLAGYRTDTQYF. The CDR3 DNA follows: TGTGCCAGCAGCTTGGCGGGCTACCGCACAGATACGCAGTATTTT. The entire variable domain, with the rest obtained from reference TRBV5-4 and TRBJ2-3, is as follows: ETGVTQSPTHLIKTRGQQVTLRCSSQSGHNTVSWYQQALGQGPQFIFQYYREEENGRGNFPPRFSGLQFPNYSSELNVNALELDDSALYLCASSLAGYRTDTQYFGPGTRLTVL.

The gene calls are TRBV4-1 and TRBJ2-5; D remains ambiguous. Trimming took off 3 bases at V and 5 bases at J, with 7 bases between the two ends. This CDR3 region has 12 residues. Germline V gene lookup returns CDR1 MGHRA and CDR2 YSYEKL. The DNA of the CDR3 is TGCGCCAGCAGCCAGAGTATGGAGACCCAGTACTTC. Translating it yields CASSQSMETQYF.